This is a list of T cell receptor beta chains from one sample in a study of blood T cell repertoires in COVID-19. Clones were sequenced by immunoSEQ multiplex PCR, and TCRdb holds only the in-frame ones, with some missing. Among approximately 68,000 clones, approximately 79% were seen once, and the ten largest hold 8.5% to 10%. The sequencing sample was made of peripheral blood. These receptors originate from a woman aged 50 to 65 with acute or convalescent COVID-19. The CDR3 runs from the conserved cysteine through the conserved F or W. Each record gives: CDR3 DNA, CDR3 protein, clone size, D gene, J gene, V gene. D genes are given only for firm matches. Where a row states a size, it is once, few, many or the class of an expanded clone; other rows omit it.

CDR3 DNA: TGTGCCATCCTAGCCGGACAGGGTTACGCTGAAGCTTTCTTT; CDR3 protein: CAILAGQGYAEAFF; clone size: -; D gene: TRBD1; J gene: TRBJ1-1; V gene: TRBV2
CDR3 DNA: TGTGCCAGCAGCATTCAGGGGGCCGGCACAGATACGCAGTATTTT; CDR3 protein: CASSIQGAGTDTQYF; clone size: -; D gene: TRBD1; J gene: TRBJ2-3; V gene: TRBV7-3
CDR3 DNA: TGTGCCAGCAGTTATCCGGAGAGCAATCAGCCCCAGCATTTT; CDR3 protein: CASSYPESNQPQHF; clone size: -; D gene: -; J gene: TRBJ1-5; V gene: TRBV6-6
CDR3 DNA: TGCGCCAGCAGGGACGGGGGTTACAATGAGCAGTTCTTC; CDR3 protein: CASRDGGYNEQFF; clone size: -; D gene: -; J gene: TRBJ2-1; V gene: TRBV10-2
CDR3 DNA: TGTGCCAGCAGCTACCTGGGACTGCTTGACGCAGATACGCAGTATTTT; CDR3 protein: CASSYLGLLDADTQYF; clone size: -; D gene: -; J gene: TRBJ2-3; V gene: TRBV11-2
CDR3 DNA: TGCAGCGCCTCCACAGGGGGCTTGGGCACTGAAGCTTTCTTT; CDR3 protein: CSASTGGLGTEAFF; clone size: -; D gene: TRBD1; J gene: TRBJ1-1; V gene: TRBV29-1
CDR3 DNA: TGTGCCAGCAGCGTGGGACAGGGAAACACCATATATTTT; CDR3 protein: CASSVGQGNTIYF; clone size: -; D gene: TRBD1; J gene: TRBJ1-3; V gene: TRBV9
CDR3 DNA: TGTGCCAGCAGTTTTCGCGGGACAGCTGAAGCTTTCTTT; CDR3 protein: CASSFRGTAEAFF; clone size: -; D gene: TRBD1; J gene: TRBJ1-1; V gene: TRBV12-3/TRBV12-4
CDR3 DNA: TGTGCCAGCAGTGCCTACGGGAGCTCTGGGGCCAACGTCCTGACTTTC; CDR3 protein: CASSAYGSSGANVLTF; clone size: -; D gene: -; J gene: TRBJ2-6; V gene: TRBV6-1
CDR3 DNA: TGTGCCAGCAGTCCGGGACAGGGCGGTTCGGAAAAACTGTTTTTT; CDR3 protein: CASSPGQGGSEKLFF; clone size: -; D gene: TRBD1; J gene: TRBJ1-4; V gene: TRBV6-5
CDR3 DNA: TGTGCCAGCAGCGTAGGACCAACAGGGATCGAGCAGTACTTC; CDR3 protein: CASSVGPTGIEQYF; clone size: -; D gene: -; J gene: TRBJ2-7; V gene: TRBV9
CDR3 DNA: TGTGCCAGCAGCTTAGACAAGGGGAATCGGCTTGGCTACACCTTC; CDR3 protein: CASSLDKGNRLGYTF; clone size: few; D gene: -; J gene: TRBJ1-2; V gene: TRBV7-9
CDR3 DNA: TGTGCCAGCAGTGAAGCCGGACACACCTACGAGCAGTACTTC; CDR3 protein: CASSEAGHTYEQYF; clone size: -; D gene: -; J gene: TRBJ2-7; V gene: TRBV6-1
CDR3 DNA: TGTGCCAGTAGTATTACCGGGGCCAAAAACATTCAGTACTTC; CDR3 protein: CASSITGAKNIQYF; clone size: -; D gene: -; J gene: TRBJ2-4; V gene: TRBV19
CDR3 DNA: TGTGCCAGCAGTTACTCGGTCCAGGGGGGCGGTACGCAGTATTTT; CDR3 protein: CASSYSVQGGGTQYF; clone size: -; D gene: -; J gene: TRBJ2-3; V gene: TRBV6-5
CDR3 DNA: TGTGCCAGCTCACCGGGACTTACCGAAGGTGGCTACACCTTC; CDR3 protein: CASSPGLTEGGYTF; clone size: -; D gene: -; J gene: TRBJ1-2; V gene: TRBV18
CDR3 DNA: TGTGCCAGCAGTGAAGTAGTGACTACCTACCAAGAGACCCAGTACTTC; CDR3 protein: CASSEVVTTYQETQYF; clone size: -; D gene: -; J gene: TRBJ2-5; V gene: TRBV25-1
CDR3 DNA: TGTGCCAGCAGCTTGGGAGTGGGCATCGGGGAGCTGTTTTTT; CDR3 protein: CASSLGVGIGELFF; clone size: -; D gene: -; J gene: TRBJ2-2; V gene: TRBV5-5
CDR3 DNA: TGTGCCAGCAGCCGGGACAGAGAAGAGACCCAGTACTTC; CDR3 protein: CASSRDREETQYF; clone size: -; D gene: TRBD1; J gene: TRBJ2-5; V gene: TRBV7-3
CDR3 DNA: TGTGCCAGCAGCTTAGGTCTGGACAGTAGCTACGAGCAGTACTTC; CDR3 protein: CASSLGLDSSYEQYF; clone size: -; D gene: -; J gene: TRBJ2-7; V gene: TRBV11-2
CDR3 DNA: TGCGCCAGCAGCTTCGAGGGCTCTCGGAACGAGCAGTGCTTC; CDR3 protein: CASSFEGSRNEQCF; clone size: -; D gene: -; J gene: TRBJ2-7; V gene: TRBV5-1
CDR3 DNA: TGTGCCAGCAGCCTAGGACAGGGGGGGAATGAGCAGTTCTTC; CDR3 protein: CASSLGQGGNEQFF; clone size: -; D gene: TRBD1; J gene: TRBJ2-1; V gene: TRBV5-8
CDR3 DNA: TGTGCCTGGAGGCAGGTGTACGAGCAGTACTTC; CDR3 protein: CAWRQVYEQYF; clone size: -; D gene: -; J gene: TRBJ2-7; V gene: TRBV30
CDR3 DNA: TGTGCCATCAATGTCGGACAGGGGAACACCGGGGAGCTGTTTTTT; CDR3 protein: CAINVGQGNTGELFF; clone size: -; D gene: TRBD1; J gene: TRBJ2-2; V gene: TRBV10-3
CDR3 DNA: TGTGCCAGCAGCCGATCCGGGACTAGCGGGAACGAGCAGTACTTC; CDR3 protein: CASSRSGTSGNEQYF; clone size: -; D gene: TRBD2; J gene: TRBJ2-7; V gene: TRBV5-4
CDR3 DNA: TGTGCCAGCACCCTAATTCCCAACGGTGAGCAGTTCTTC; CDR3 protein: CASTLIPNGEQFF; clone size: once; D gene: -; J gene: TRBJ2-1; V gene: TRBV11-2
CDR3 DNA: TGTGCCAGCAGACGAGCCGGGGGTGACTATGGCTACACCTTC; CDR3 protein: CASRRAGGDYGYTF; clone size: -; D gene: -; J gene: TRBJ1-2; V gene: TRBV27
CDR3 DNA: TGTGCCATCAGTGAACCCCCGCGATATACAGGGGCTGGCTACACCTTC; CDR3 protein: CAISEPPRYTGAGYTF; clone size: -; D gene: TRBD1; J gene: TRBJ1-2; V gene: TRBV10-3
CDR3 DNA: TGTGCCATAGCTTTGACTGGGGCCAACGTCCTGACTTTC; CDR3 protein: CAIALTGANVLTF; clone size: once; D gene: -; J gene: TRBJ2-6; V gene: TRBV6-5
CDR3 DNA: TGTGCCAGCAGTTACTCGGGCGCCCGGGGGGAGCTGTTTTTT; CDR3 protein: CASSYSGARGELFF; clone size: -; D gene: -; J gene: TRBJ2-2; V gene: TRBV6-6
CDR3 DNA: TGTGCCGGAAAAGGACAGCCGAACACTGAAGCTTTCTTT; CDR3 protein: CAGKGQPNTEAFF; clone size: once; D gene: -; J gene: TRBJ1-1; V gene: TRBV7-2
CDR3 DNA: TGTGCCAGCAGCCCGACAGGGGGCGCGGACACTGAAGCTTTCTTT; CDR3 protein: CASSPTGGADTEAFF; clone size: -; D gene: TRBD1; J gene: TRBJ1-1; V gene: TRBV5-6
CDR3 DNA: TGTGCCACCCAAAGAGGCGGGGGCAATGAGCAGTTCTTC; CDR3 protein: CATQRGGGNEQFF; clone size: -; D gene: TRBD2; J gene: TRBJ2-1; V gene: TRBV19
CDR3 DNA: TGTGCCAGCTCCGGGTTTCCGGGGGAGCTGTTTTTT; CDR3 protein: CASSGFPGELFF; clone size: -; D gene: -; J gene: TRBJ2-2; V gene: TRBV3-1/TRBV3-2
CDR3 DNA: TGTGCCTGGAGGCAGGGAGGCACCGGGGAGCTGTTTTTT; CDR3 protein: CAWRQGGTGELFF; clone size: -; D gene: -; J gene: TRBJ2-2; V gene: TRBV30
CDR3 DNA: TGTGCCAGCAGCAAAGAGGGACAGGGGGCCACCGGGGAGCTGTTTTTT; CDR3 protein: CASSKEGQGATGELFF; clone size: -; D gene: -; J gene: TRBJ2-2; V gene: TRBV21-1
CDR3 DNA: TGCGCCAGCAGCCAAGCTACAGGGGGCTCTGGAAACACCATATATTTT; CDR3 protein: CASSQATGGSGNTIYF; clone size: -; D gene: TRBD1; J gene: TRBJ1-3; V gene: TRBV4-3
CDR3 DNA: TGTGCCAGCAGTGAACACGACTCCTATGGCTACACCTTC; CDR3 protein: CASSEHDSYGYTF; clone size: -; D gene: -; J gene: TRBJ1-2; V gene: TRBV2
CDR3 DNA: TGTGCCAGCAGAAACGGGTCCCCGGCCCAAGAGACCCAGTACTTC; CDR3 protein: CASRNGSPAQETQYF; clone size: -; D gene: -; J gene: TRBJ2-5; V gene: TRBV28
CDR3 DNA: TGTGCCAGCAGTGCCGGCACCGGGGAGCTGTTTTTT; CDR3 protein: CASSAGTGELFF; clone size: -; D gene: -; J gene: TRBJ2-2; V gene: TRBV9
CDR3 DNA: TGTGCCAGCAGCTTGGACAGGGATAATTCACCCCTCCACTTT; CDR3 protein: CASSLDRDNSPLHF; clone size: -; D gene: -; J gene: TRBJ1-6; V gene: TRBV5-4
CDR3 DNA: TGTGCCAGCTCACCAAGGAAGGGGGAGAACACTGAAGCTTTCTTT; CDR3 protein: CASSPRKGENTEAFF; clone size: few; D gene: -; J gene: TRBJ1-1; V gene: TRBV18
CDR3 DNA: TGTGCCAGCAGCGTAGAAGGGGGCGCGGGCTTCCAAGAGACCCAGTACTTC; CDR3 protein: CASSVEGGAGFQETQYF; clone size: -; D gene: TRBD1; J gene: TRBJ2-5; V gene: TRBV9
CDR3 DNA: TGTGCCAGCAGCGGCGGGACGGCCTCCAAAAACATTCAGTACTTC; CDR3 protein: CASSGGTASKNIQYF; clone size: -; D gene: -; J gene: TRBJ2-4; V gene: TRBV9
CDR3 DNA: TGTGCCAGCAGTTCGCGGGGGAACTACGAGCAGTACTTC; CDR3 protein: CASSSRGNYEQYF; clone size: -; D gene: TRBD2; J gene: TRBJ2-7; V gene: TRBV6-5
CDR3 DNA: TGTGCCAGCAGCAAAGATGTTAGCGGGAGGGGGAGCACCGGGGAGCTGTTTTTT; CDR3 protein: CASSKDVSGRGSTGELFF; clone size: -; D gene: -; J gene: TRBJ2-2; V gene: TRBV21-1
CDR3 DNA: TGTGCCAGCAGTTTTTTGCGGGGGGTGCACTATGGCTACACCTTC; CDR3 protein: CASSFLRGVHYGYTF; clone size: -; D gene: -; J gene: TRBJ1-2; V gene: TRBV28
CDR3 DNA: TGTGCCACCAGCAGAGATCTCCTACCTTCGCCCCAGCATTTT; CDR3 protein: CATSRDLLPSPQHF; clone size: once; D gene: -; J gene: TRBJ1-5; V gene: TRBV15
CDR3 DNA: TGTGCCAGCAGCGCTGGGACAGCGGACGTCTATGGCTACACCTTC; CDR3 protein: CASSAGTADVYGYTF; clone size: -; D gene: TRBD1; J gene: TRBJ1-2; V gene: TRBV5-5
CDR3 DNA: TGTGCCAGCAGTCAGACAGGCACTGAAGCTTTCTTT; CDR3 protein: CASSQTGTEAFF; clone size: -; D gene: -; J gene: TRBJ1-1; V gene: TRBV3-1/TRBV3-2
CDR3 DNA: TGCGCCAGCAGCCCCTTAGCGGGGGATGGAGAGACCCAGTACTTC; CDR3 protein: CASSPLAGDGETQYF; clone size: few; D gene: TRBD2; J gene: TRBJ2-5; V gene: TRBV5-1
CDR3 DNA: TGTGCCAGCAGCCAAGCTGGGGGGTATGAAAAACTGTTTTTT; CDR3 protein: CASSQAGGYEKLFF; clone size: -; D gene: -; J gene: TRBJ1-4; V gene: TRBV3-1/TRBV3-2
CDR3 DNA: TGTGCCACCAAGGGCCCGGGGGACAATTCACCCCTCCACTTT; CDR3 protein: CATKGPGDNSPLHF; clone size: -; D gene: -; J gene: TRBJ1-6; V gene: TRBV6-5
CDR3 DNA: TGTGCCAGCAGCCCACTAGCGGGAGGGGGGGCAGATACGCAGTATTTT; CDR3 protein: CASSPLAGGGADTQYF; clone size: -; D gene: TRBD2; J gene: TRBJ2-3; V gene: TRBV5-4
CDR3 DNA: TGTGCCAGCAGTTTAGCAGGGTCTACCACCGTGGGCTACACCTTC; CDR3 protein: CASSLAGSTTVGYTF; clone size: few; D gene: -; J gene: TRBJ1-2; V gene: TRBV28